Listed below are T cell receptor beta chains from one sample, sequenced in a study of shared clonotypes between healthy human individuals. The assay was immunoSEQ multiplex PCR, and TCRdb's table has in-frame clones only and misses some. The sample includes approximately 330,000 clones, roughly 70% of them seen just once. The sequenced material came from memory CD4+ T cells sorted from blood. These receptors came from a young man in good health. Each CDR3 is given with its conserved first and last residue. Fields, in order: J gene, clone size, D gene, V gene, CDR3 DNA, CDR3 protein. The D gene is left open where the match is weak. A clone size is listed for some rows: how often the clone was seen (once, few, many), or a class if it is expanded.

j_call: TRBJ1-1
clone_size: .
d_call: .
v_call: TRBV7-9
cdr3_nt: TGTGCCAGCAGCCAGGCGGACACTGAAGCTTTCTTT
cdr3_aa: CASSQADTEAFF

j_call: TRBJ2-7
clone_size: .
d_call: .
v_call: TRBV10-2
cdr3_nt: TGCGCCAGCAATTCCTTAACGGCTAGCTACGAGCAGTACTTC
cdr3_aa: CASNSLTASYEQYF

j_call: TRBJ2-7
clone_size: .
d_call: TRBD2
v_call: TRBV27
cdr3_nt: TGTGCCAGTAAAAAGGGTTGGGGGGAGGGCTCCTACGAGCAGTACTTC
cdr3_aa: CASKKGWGEGSYEQYF

j_call: TRBJ2-7
clone_size: .
d_call: .
v_call: TRBV10-1
cdr3_nt: TGCGCCAGCAGTGAGCCCGGATACGAGCAGTACTTC
cdr3_aa: CASSEPGYEQYF

j_call: TRBJ1-1
clone_size: .
d_call: .
v_call: TRBV5-1
cdr3_nt: TGCGCCAGCAGCTCGGTCCAGATGAACACTGAAGCTTTCTTT
cdr3_aa: CASSSVQMNTEAFF

j_call: TRBJ1-6
clone_size: .
d_call: TRBD1
v_call: TRBV5-4
cdr3_nt: TGTGCCAGCAGCTGGGGACAGGGGGGAAATTCACCCCTCCACTTT
cdr3_aa: CASSWGQGGNSPLHF

j_call: TRBJ1-2
clone_size: many
d_call: .
v_call: TRBV28
cdr3_nt: TGTGCCAGCAGGGGTGTTCAGTATGGCTACACCTTC
cdr3_aa: CASRGVQYGYTF

j_call: TRBJ2-3
clone_size: .
d_call: .
v_call: TRBV18
cdr3_nt: TGTGCCAGCTCAGAACGACCTAAAGGGCAGTATTTT
cdr3_aa: CASSERPKGQYF

j_call: TRBJ2-5
clone_size: .
d_call: TRBD2
v_call: TRBV19
cdr3_nt: TGTGCCAGTAGTGTGAGCGGGAGTAAGACCCAGTACTTC
cdr3_aa: CASSVSGSKTQYF

j_call: TRBJ2-1
clone_size: .
d_call: .
v_call: TRBV7-2
cdr3_nt: TGTGCCAGCAGCCCCCTGGGTGGGGGGTATGAGCAGTTCTTC
cdr3_aa: CASSPLGGGYEQFF

j_call: TRBJ2-5
clone_size: .
d_call: TRBD1
v_call: TRBV5-1
cdr3_nt: TGCGCCAGCAGCTGGGGGACAGGGGGATACCAAGAGACCCAGTACTTC
cdr3_aa: CASSWGTGGYQETQYF

j_call: TRBJ2-1
clone_size: few
d_call: .
v_call: TRBV2
cdr3_nt: TGTGCCAGCAGTGTGACCGGTGGGCATGAGCAGTTCTTC
cdr3_aa: CASSVTGGHEQFF

j_call: TRBJ1-1
clone_size: .
d_call: TRBD1
v_call: TRBV28
cdr3_nt: TGTGCCAGCCAAGGGACAGTGGACACTGAAGCTTTCTTT
cdr3_aa: CASQGTVDTEAFF

j_call: TRBJ2-1
clone_size: .
d_call: .
v_call: TRBV5-5
cdr3_nt: TGTGCCAGCAGCCCGGACAGTTGGGGCAATGAGCAGTTCTTC
cdr3_aa: CASSPDSWGNEQFF

j_call: TRBJ2-6
clone_size: .
d_call: .
v_call: TRBV5-1
cdr3_nt: TGCGCCAGCAGCTTATCTGGGGCCAACGTCCTGACTTTC
cdr3_aa: CASSLSGANVLTF

j_call: TRBJ1-2
clone_size: .
d_call: .
v_call: TRBV5-1
cdr3_nt: TGCGCCAGCAGCTTGCTTGCAGGCTATGGCTACACCTTC
cdr3_aa: CASSLLAGYGYTF

j_call: TRBJ2-3
clone_size: .
d_call: .
v_call: TRBV7-2
cdr3_nt: TGTGCCAGCAGACCCCCCGGGGGGCAGGGTACGCAGTATTTT
cdr3_aa: CASRPPGGQGTQYF

j_call: TRBJ2-7
clone_size: .
d_call: TRBD1
v_call: TRBV7-2
cdr3_nt: TGTGCCAGCAGCTTAAGACAGGGCGGCTACGAGCAGTACTTC
cdr3_aa: CASSLRQGGYEQYF

j_call: TRBJ2-7
clone_size: once
d_call: .
v_call: TRBV19
cdr3_nt: TGTGCCAGTAATCAACGACCGACAGACTACGAGCAGTACTTC
cdr3_aa: CASNQRPTDYEQYF

j_call: TRBJ2-3
clone_size: few
d_call: .
v_call: TRBV5-5
cdr3_nt: TGTGCCAGCAGCTTGGAATTGGGTGTCGCCGGGCGGGCAGATACGCAGTATTTT
cdr3_aa: CASSLELGVAGRADTQYF

j_call: TRBJ1-5
clone_size: .
d_call: .
v_call: TRBV19
cdr3_nt: TGTGCCAGTAGGTCGAACCGAATAGGCAATCAGCCCCAGCATTTT
cdr3_aa: CASRSNRIGNQPQHF

j_call: TRBJ2-3
clone_size: .
d_call: TRBD1
v_call: TRBV7-9
cdr3_nt: TGTGCCAGCAGCCCCCTTGACAGGGGGCTGCAGTATTTT
cdr3_aa: CASSPLDRGLQYF

j_call: TRBJ2-7
clone_size: .
d_call: .
v_call: TRBV11-2
cdr3_nt: TGTGCCAGCAGCTTAGACGGGGGAGTGCTCTACGAGCAGTACTTC
cdr3_aa: CASSLDGGVLYEQYF

j_call: TRBJ1-3
clone_size: .
d_call: .
v_call: TRBV18
cdr3_nt: TGTGCCAGCTCACCAGTACTATCTGGAAACACCATATATTTT
cdr3_aa: CASSPVLSGNTIYF

j_call: TRBJ1-1
clone_size: .
d_call: .
v_call: TRBV15
cdr3_nt: TGTGCCACCAGCAGAGGGACGTCGAACACTGAAGCTTTCTTT
cdr3_aa: CATSRGTSNTEAFF

j_call: TRBJ2-5
clone_size: once
d_call: TRBD1
v_call: TRBV10-1
cdr3_nt: TGCGCCAGCAGTCAAGACAGGGGTAAAGAGACCCAGTACTTC
cdr3_aa: CASSQDRGKETQYF

j_call: TRBJ1-1
clone_size: .
d_call: .
v_call: TRBV7-3
cdr3_nt: TGTGCCAGCAGCCCTGGGACGGGACGGAACACTGAAGCTTTCTTT
cdr3_aa: CASSPGTGRNTEAFF

j_call: TRBJ2-1
clone_size: .
d_call: TRBD2
v_call: TRBV5-5
cdr3_nt: TGTGCCAGCAGCTTGGTGGCTAGCGGGATCTCCTACAATGAGCAGTTCTTC
cdr3_aa: CASSLVASGISYNEQFF

j_call: TRBJ1-2
clone_size: .
d_call: .
v_call: TRBV6-1
cdr3_nt: TGTGCCAGCAGCCTAGCCTCTCTTTATGGCTACACCTTC
cdr3_aa: CASSLASLYGYTF

j_call: TRBJ2-5
clone_size: .
d_call: TRBD2
v_call: TRBV6-6
cdr3_nt: TGTGCCAGCAGTTATCCTAGCGGGAGGGGGGAGACCCAGTACTTC
cdr3_aa: CASSYPSGRGETQYF

j_call: TRBJ2-7
clone_size: .
d_call: .
v_call: TRBV2
cdr3_nt: TGTGCCAGCAGTGAATGGGCGAGGGAAATCGAGCAGTACTTC
cdr3_aa: CASSEWAREIEQYF

j_call: TRBJ1-6
clone_size: .
d_call: .
v_call: TRBV6-5
cdr3_nt: TGTGCCAGCAGTTACTTAGTTTTCGGTTCACCCCTCCACTTT
cdr3_aa: CASSYLVFGSPLHF

j_call: TRBJ2-7
clone_size: .
d_call: TRBD2
v_call: TRBV9
cdr3_nt: TGTGCCAGCAGCCCAGGGACTAGCGGATACGAGCAGTACTTC
cdr3_aa: CASSPGTSGYEQYF

j_call: TRBJ2-1
clone_size: .
d_call: TRBD1
v_call: TRBV7-9
cdr3_nt: TGTGCCAGCAGCAGACAGGGGGAGTCCTACAATGAGCAGTTCTTC
cdr3_aa: CASSRQGESYNEQFF

j_call: TRBJ2-6
clone_size: .
d_call: TRBD1
v_call: TRBV7-2
cdr3_nt: TGTGCCAGCAGTCCGACAGGGGGCCGCTCTGGGGCCAACGTCCTGACTTTC
cdr3_aa: CASSPTGGRSGANVLTF

j_call: TRBJ2-4
clone_size: once
d_call: .
v_call: TRBV5-1
cdr3_nt: TGCGCCAGCAGCTTTGGAGGGGACAGAGGAGCGGAGTTAGCCAAAAACATTCAGTACTTC
cdr3_aa: CASSFGGDRGAELAKNIQYF

j_call: TRBJ2-1
clone_size: many
d_call: .
v_call: TRBV29-1
cdr3_nt: TGCAGCGTTGGAGGAACTGAGAGCTCCTACAATGAGCAGTTCTTC
cdr3_aa: CSVGGTESSYNEQFF

j_call: TRBJ1-4
clone_size: .
d_call: .
v_call: TRBV2
cdr3_nt: TGTGCCAGCAGTGGAACAGGCTTTAATGAAAAACTGTTTTTT
cdr3_aa: CASSGTGFNEKLFF

j_call: TRBJ2-7
clone_size: .
d_call: .
v_call: TRBV5-1
cdr3_nt: TGCGCCAGCACCCCCTCGACAGCGATAACCTACGAGCAGTACTTC
cdr3_aa: CASTPSTAITYEQYF

j_call: TRBJ2-6
clone_size: .
d_call: .
v_call: TRBV7-2
cdr3_nt: TGTGCCAGCACCCTAGAGTGGCGGGCCTCTGGGGCCAACGTCCTGACTTTC
cdr3_aa: CASTLEWRASGANVLTF

j_call: TRBJ1-5
clone_size: .
d_call: .
v_call: TRBV5-6
cdr3_nt: TGTGCCAGCAGCCACTCAGGGCCCGATCAGCCCCAGCATTTT
cdr3_aa: CASSHSGPDQPQHF

j_call: TRBJ2-2
clone_size: .
d_call: .
v_call: TRBV15
cdr3_nt: TGTGCCACCAGCGAATCCGAGGTCGGGGAGCTGTTTTTT
cdr3_aa: CATSESEVGELFF

j_call: TRBJ1-5
clone_size: .
d_call: TRBD1
v_call: TRBV19
cdr3_nt: TGTGCCAGTAGAGGAACCGGGACAGGGACAACTCAGCCCCAGCATTTT
cdr3_aa: CASRGTGTGTTQPQHF

j_call: TRBJ2-7
clone_size: many
d_call: TRBD1
v_call: TRBV7-7
cdr3_nt: TGTGCTAGCAGCACGGACAGGGGGGGCGAGCAGTACTTC
cdr3_aa: CASSTDRGGEQYF

j_call: TRBJ2-7
clone_size: .
d_call: TRBD1
v_call: TRBV11-2
cdr3_nt: TGTGCCAGCAGCCCAATCAGGACAGGGAGCTACGAGCAGTACTTC
cdr3_aa: CASSPIRTGSYEQYF

j_call: TRBJ1-1
clone_size: once
d_call: .
v_call: TRBV9
cdr3_nt: TGTGCCAGCAGCGTAGCGGGGGGACTAAACACTGAAGCTTTCTTT
cdr3_aa: CASSVAGGLNTEAFF

j_call: TRBJ2-7
clone_size: .
d_call: .
v_call: TRBV29-1
cdr3_nt: TGCAGCGTGGAACAGGGTGCCTACGAGCAGTACTTC
cdr3_aa: CSVEQGAYEQYF

j_call: TRBJ1-2
clone_size: .
d_call: .
v_call: TRBV28
cdr3_nt: TGTGCCAGCAGTTTTGTTGAGAATGGCTACACCTTC
cdr3_aa: CASSFVENGYTF

j_call: TRBJ2-5
clone_size: .
d_call: .
v_call: TRBV5-4
cdr3_nt: TGTGCCAGCAGCCCGGGCGGGGTCCAAGAGACCCAGTACTTC
cdr3_aa: CASSPGGVQETQYF

j_call: TRBJ2-7
clone_size: .
d_call: .
v_call: TRBV30
cdr3_nt: TGTGCCTGGAGTGTGCGAGGGAGACATTACGAGCAGTACTTC
cdr3_aa: CAWSVRGRHYEQYF

j_call: TRBJ1-5
clone_size: .
d_call: .
v_call: TRBV5-5
cdr3_nt: TGTGCCAGCAGCTTGCCTGGGGGCAATCAGCCCCAGCATTTT
cdr3_aa: CASSLPGGNQPQHF

j_call: TRBJ2-7
clone_size: few
d_call: .
v_call: TRBV19
cdr3_nt: TGTGCCAGTACTAACACAACCTACGAGCAGTACTTC
cdr3_aa: CASTNTTYEQYF

j_call: TRBJ1-5
clone_size: .
d_call: .
v_call: TRBV7-6
cdr3_nt: TGTGCCAGCAGCCAACAGGCAAGCCAGCCCCAGCATTTT
cdr3_aa: CASSQQASQPQHF

j_call: TRBJ1-1
clone_size: .
d_call: .
v_call: TRBV2
cdr3_nt: TGTGCCAGCACAATCAATCCGAACACTGAAGCTTTCTTT
cdr3_aa: CASTINPNTEAFF

j_call: TRBJ1-1
clone_size: .
d_call: .
v_call: TRBV7-8
cdr3_nt: TGTGCCAGCAGCTTAGAGGCCGCTGGAGGAACTGAAGCTTTCTTT
cdr3_aa: CASSLEAAGGTEAFF

j_call: TRBJ2-2
clone_size: .
d_call: .
v_call: TRBV29-1
cdr3_nt: TGCACCGGTGGGCCTTCGAACACCGGGGAGCTGTTTTTT
cdr3_aa: CTGGPSNTGELFF

j_call: TRBJ2-2
clone_size: .
d_call: .
v_call: TRBV2
cdr3_nt: TGTGCCAGCAGTGAAGTTGTGGGCGGGGAGCTGTTTTTT
cdr3_aa: CASSEVVGGELFF